This TCR beta chain is from a study of OX40 agonist ivuxolimab in advanced cancers. Broader study findings: The study found that CD8+ T cells averaged more expanded clones than CD4+.

This clone was detected a few times. Antigen specificity is unknown. Assay: immunoSEQ multiplex PCR; the TCRdb copy retains only in-frame clones and omits some. This table holds about 50,000 clones, more than 70% found once. The TCR sequence derives from an adult with an advanced solid tumor such as melanoma, head and neck, liver or kidney cancer. This specimen was CD4+ or CD8+ T cells sorted from blood, taken in a trial of the OX40 agonist ivuxolimab.

CDR3 in amino acids: CASSYRDRRTDTQYF. CDR3 nucleotides: TGTGCCAGCAGTTACCGGGACAGGCGCACAGATACGCAGTATTTT. The V and J genes are TRBV28 and TRBJ2-3; the match to TRBD1 covers 8 bases. This CDR3 is built from 15 residues. Germline trimming cut 4 bases from V and 1 base from J; bases unmatched to any gene: 4. Per the germline V gene, CDR1 is MDHEN and CDR2 is SYDVKM.